This paragraph covers one TCR beta chain sequence. CDR3 length: 14 amino acids. V was cut by 10 bases and J by 2 bases, with 17 bases left in between. Looked up from germline, CDR1 is SGHTA and CDR2 is FQGNSA. TCRdb keeps only in-frame clones here, not all; method: immunoSEQ multiplex PCR. The sample consists of 12,000 to 15,000 clones, 80% to 95% of them appearing once. The sample belongs to a study of T cell clones after liver transplantation. The TCR originated in a human donor who received a liver transplant. The chain couples TRBV7-2 to TRBJ1-2; no clear D gene. This sample comprised CD8+ T cells from blood, obtained before liver transplant. The CDR3 DNA sequence: TGTGCCACTTCCGACCCGGGAATGAACTATGGCTACACCTTC. It codes for CATSDPGMNYGYTF. Complete variable domain (other parts from reference TRBV7-2 and TRBJ1-2): GAGVSQSPSNKVTEKGKDVELRCDPISGHTALYWYRQSLGQGLEFLIYFQGNSAPDKSGLPSDRFSAERTGGSVSTLTIQRTQQEDSAVYLCATSDPGMNYGYTFGSGTRLTVV.